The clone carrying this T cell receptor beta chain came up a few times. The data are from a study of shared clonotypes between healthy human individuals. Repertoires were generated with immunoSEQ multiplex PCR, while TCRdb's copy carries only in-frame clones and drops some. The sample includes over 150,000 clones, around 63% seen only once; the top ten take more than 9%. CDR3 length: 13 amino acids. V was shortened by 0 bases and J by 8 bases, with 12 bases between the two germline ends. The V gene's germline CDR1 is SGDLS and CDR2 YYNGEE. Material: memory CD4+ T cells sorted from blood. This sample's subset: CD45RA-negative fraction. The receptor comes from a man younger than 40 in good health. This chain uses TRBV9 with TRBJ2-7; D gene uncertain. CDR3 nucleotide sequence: TGTGCCAGCAGCGTAGATCCCGGTCCTCAGCAGTACTTC. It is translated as CASSVDPGPQQYF.